This passage covers 32 T cell receptor beta chains from one sample sequenced in a study of T cells after yellow fever vaccination. TCRdb recomputed calls from the 5' RACE reads with MiXCR, one row per CDR3 protein. Among 550,000 or so distinct CDR3 sequences listed, 19% were seen once. The material was PBMCs, obtained 15 days after the yellow fever booster vaccination. These receptors all come from a man between 25 and 39 years old who received the YFV17D yellow fever vaccine.

This clonotype has at least ten counts. This sequence joins TRBV24-1 and TRBJ2-1, with no clear D. With 1 base removed from V and 4 bases from J, the gap between germline ends came to 1 base. Per germline, CDR1 KGHDR and CDR2 SFDVKD. CDR3 length equals 12 residues. The CDR3 sequence: CATSDFYNEQFF. The CDR3 DNA sequence: TGTGCCACCAGTGATTTTTACAATGAGCAGTTCTTC.

V and J are TRBV18 and TRBJ2-7; maybe TRBD2 (5 bases). V lost 3 bases and J lost 5, with 17 bases in between. Germline lookup yields CDR1 KGHSH and CDR2 LQKENI. This CDR3 comprises 15 residues. CDR3 DNA sequence: TGTGCCAGCTCACCCATCTTGGGGAGCCGGGACGAGCAGTACTTC. This translates into CASSPILGSRDEQYF. The full variable domain, in which reference TRBV18 and TRBJ2-7 provide the parts outside the CDR3, is NAGVMQNPRHLVRRRGQEARLRCSPMKGHSHVYWYRQLPEEGLKFMVYLQKENIIDESGMPKERFSAEFPKEGPSILRIQQVVRGDSAAYFCASSPILGSRDEQYFGPGTRLTVT.

This chain uses TRBV29-1 with TRBJ2-7, with 9 bases lining up with TRBD1. Germline CDR1 and CDR2: SQVTM and ANQGSEA. V was clipped by 8 bases and J by 3 bases; unmatched bases: 8. The CDR3 contains 13 residues. The CDR3 DNA reads TGCAGCTCTGCGGACAGGGGTGGCTACGAGCAGTACTTC. It is translated as CSSADRGGYEQYF.

The J gene is TRBJ2-3, the V gene TRBV24-1; D is ambiguous. V gave up 4 bases and J gave up 5 bases, with 6 bases separating them. CDR1 is KGHDR and CDR2 is SFDVKD in the germline V gene. The CDR3 is 12 amino acids. The CDR3 DNA follows: TGTGCCACCAGTGAGGGCGGAGATACGCAGTATTTT. This codes for CATSEGGDTQYF.

The sample holds a few counts of this clonotype. V usage is TRBV27 and J usage is TRBJ2-7; the D gene could be TRBD1 or TRBD2 (5 bases each). This CDR3 is 13 amino acids long. Germline V CDR1 and CDR2: MNHEY, SMNVEV (reference sequence). Trimming took 6 bases from V and 6 from J, leaving 15 bases between them. The CDR3 region has the DNA TGTGCCAGCAGATACCGGGGCTCAGGCGAGCAGTACTTC. Amino acid sequence: CASRYRGSGEQYF.

V is TRBV20-1 and J is TRBJ1-1; 9 bases fit TRBD1. CDR1 is DFQATT, CDR2 SNEGSKA, per germline (reference sequence). The V segment lost 5 bases and the J segment 11 bases; nucleotides outside the gene matches: 3. The CDR3 covers 10 residues. The chain's CDR3 is CSASDRGAFF. As DNA, the CDR3 is TGCAGTGCTTCGGACAGGGGTGCTTTCTTT.

The table lists this clonotype with a few counts. The chain carries TRBV7-2 and TRBJ2-5; 9 nucleotides agree with TRBD2. Germline V gene sequence: CDR1 SGHTA, CDR2 FQGNSA. The CDR3 spans 15 residues. V shed 3 bases and J 5 bases; nucleotides not matched to a gene: 7. Here the CDR3 DNA reads TGTGCCAGCAGCTTGGCCATGGCGGGAGGGGAGACCCAGTACTTC. Residues: CASSLAMAGGETQYF.

This clonotype was observed a handful of times. V gene TRBV30 combines with J gene TRBJ2-1, with 8 nucleotides matching TRBD1. This CDR3 contains 15 residues. The trim removed 2 bases at V and 8 bases at J, leaving 11 bases unmatched. Germline CDR1 reads GTSNPN; CDR2 reads SVGIG (reference sequence). CDR3 in amino acids: CAWSTRTGWVDEQFF. The DNA of the CDR3 is TGTGCCTGGAGTACTCGGACAGGGTGGGTCGATGAGCAGTTCTTC.

This clonotype has ten or more counts. The chain has TRBV20-1 and TRBJ1-5, with D unresolved. The V end was cut by 0 bases, the J end by 0 bases, with 0 bases between. Germline values: CDR1 DFQATT, CDR2 SNEGSKA (reference sequence). The CDR3 is 12 amino acids. CDR3 amino acids: CSARDSNQPQHF. The CDR3 bases are TGCAGTGCTAGAGATAGCAATCAGCCCCAGCATTTT.

This clonotype was observed a handful of times. This chain links TRBV7-9 with TRBJ1-5, with 7 bases identical to TRBD1. After removal of 1 base from V and 0 bases from J, the junction contained 6 bases not matched to a gene. The V gene's germline CDR1 is SEHNR and CDR2 FQNEAQ (reference sequence). The CDR3 spans 17 residues. CDR3 sequence: CASSLGGGGYSNQPQHF. In DNA form, the CDR3 reads TGTGCCAGCAGCTTAGGAGGGGGCGGCTATAGCAATCAGCCCCAGCATTTT.

This clonotype was observed many times. This rearrangement joins TRBV7-9 to TRBJ2-7; no reliable D call. This CDR3 contains 12 residues. Germline CDR1 SEHNR, CDR2 FQNEAQ (reference sequence). V lost 3 bases and J 6 bases, leaving 9 bases between the germline ends. The CDR3 DNA is TGTGCCAGCAGCTTGCAAGGCTTCGAGCAGTACTTC. It encodes CASSLQGFEQYF.

The gene calls are TRBV12-3 or TRBV12-4 and TRBJ1-1; D not certain. This CDR3 is built from 12 residues. With 7 bases removed from V and 0 bases from J, the gap between germline ends came to 6 bases. CDR3 nucleotide sequence: TGTGCCAGCACAGACTTGAACACTGAAGCTTTCTTT. Encoded protein: CASTDLNTEAFF.

This clonotype turned up a few times. The chain couples TRBV6-6 to TRBJ2-5, with a weak D call TRBD1 (5 bases). Between the trimmed V and J ends, which lost 8 bases and 4 bases, there was a span of 11 bases. Germline CDR1 reads MNHNY; CDR2 reads SVGAGI (reference sequence). The CDR3 runs 12 residues. In DNA, the CDR3 is TGTGCCAGCGGCAGGGTAATAGAGACCCAGTACTTC. Protein: CASGRVIETQYF.

The rearrangement links TRBV7-2 to TRBJ2-1, with D tentatively TRBD2 (6 bases). Germline CDR1 is SGHTA and CDR2 is FQGNSA. The CDR3 contains 14 residues. V was trimmed by 4 bases and J by 10 bases, leaving 17 bases between them. CDR3 loop: CASSSGTVRIEQFF. For the CDR3, the DNA is TGTGCCAGCAGCTCCGGGACTGTACGGATCGAGCAGTTCTTC.

This chain links TRBV25-1 with TRBJ2-7; TRBD1 or TRBD2 may be the D gene (5 bases each). Germline loops: CDR1 MGHDK, CDR2 SYGVNS. Trimming removed 5 bases at V and 5 bases at J, with 10 bases between. CDR3 size: 12 residues. The CDR3 DNA is TGTGCCAGCAGTATCTGGGGGAACGAGCAGTACTTC. It codes for CASSIWGNEQYF.

In its sample, this clonotype was seen a few times. The chain couples TRBV29-1 to TRBJ1-1, with D tentatively TRBD1 (5 bases). Trimming pared 7 bases from V and 1 base from J, leaving 10 bases between. The CDR3 consists of 12 residues. Germline V gene sequence: CDR1 SQVTM, CDR2 ANQGSEA. The CDR3 protein is CSGGQRNTEAFF. The CDR3 DNA reads as TGCAGCGGTGGACAAAGGAACACTGAAGCTTTCTTT. The whole variable domain, remainder taken from reference TRBV29-1 and TRBJ1-1, is SAVISQKPSRDICQRGTSLTIQCQVDSQVTMMFWYRQQPGQSLTLIATANQGSEATYESGFVIDKFPISRPNLTFSTLTVSNMSPEDSSIYLCSGGQRNTEAFFGQGTRLTVV.

The chain carries TRBV7-8 and TRBJ2-1; D unclear. The CDR3 runs to 14 residues. CDR1 SGHVS and CDR2 FQNEAQ come from the germline V gene. V was trimmed by 5 bases and J by 0 bases, leaving 8 bases between them. CDR3 coding DNA: TGTGCCAGCAGCGACCCTAGCTCCTACAATGAGCAGTTCTTC. It yields the protein CASSDPSSYNEQFF.

This clonotype was seen only a few times. The CDR3 reads CSAAGTLNEQFF. DNA for the CDR3: TGCAGTGCTGCCGGGACCCTAAATGAGCAGTTCTTC. The chain employs TRBV20-1 and TRBJ2-1; either TRBD1 or TRBD2 may supply D (5 bases each). The CDR3 has 12 residues. The V gene's germline CDR1 is DFQATT and CDR2 SNEGSKA (reference sequence). The germline V and J ends were trimmed by 5 bases and 7 bases, with 12 bases remaining between them.

This clonotype has more than one count but fewer than ten. The rearrangement uses TRBV20-1 and TRBJ2-7; 15 bases align to TRBD2. Trimming at V came to 4 bases and at J to 3 bases, leaving 4 bases not matched to a gene. CDR3 length equals 15 residues. Germline V CDR1 and CDR2: DFQATT, SNEGSKA (reference sequence). CDR3 protein: CSATGLAGGSYEQYF. The CDR3 DNA reads as TGCAGTGCTACGGGACTAGCGGGAGGTAGCTACGAGCAGTACTTC.

The sample holds a few counts of this clonotype. The chain recombines TRBV7-9 with TRBJ2-4; D not certain. The CDR3 covers 17 residues. Germline-derived CDR1 and CDR2 are SEHNR and FQNEAQ (reference sequence). V was cut by 5 bases and J by 0 bases, with 17 bases left in between. CDR3 DNA sequence: TGTGCCAGCAGCCCCCTCCGAGGTACACTAGCCAAAAACATTCAGTACTTC. Translation gives CASSPLRGTLAKNIQYF.

The rearrangement joins TRBV4-3 to TRBJ2-7; D not resolved. V gave up 8 bases and J gave up 4 bases, with 18 bases separating them. This CDR3 has 14 residues. In germline, CDR1 is LGHNA, CDR2 YSLEER. The CDR3 loop is CASANTEYAYEQYF. The CDR3 region has the DNA TGCGCCAGCGCAAACACTGAATACGCGTACGAGCAGTACTTC.

This clonotype turned up a few times. V gene TRBV5-1 combines with J gene TRBJ2-7, with TRBD2 matching 11 bases. The CDR3 spans 18 residues. V shed 4 bases and J 0 bases; nucleotides not matched to a gene: 12. Per germline, CDR1 SGHRS and CDR2 YFSETQ. The CDR3, as DNA: TGCGCCAGCAGCCACAGACTAGCGGGAACCATCAACTCCTACGAGCAGTACTTC. This gives the protein CASSHRLAGTINSYEQYF.

This clonotype has only a few counts. V gene TRBV20-1 combines with J gene TRBJ2-7, with 9 bases aligning to TRBD2. The junction had 12 bases not matched to a gene; V was cut back by 3 bases and J by 3 bases. CDR1 is DFQATT, CDR2 SNEGSKA, per germline (reference sequence). CDR3 length equals 16 residues. Here the CDR3 reads CSARSLMGSGGYEQYF. The CDR3 DNA sequence: TGCAGTGCTAGGAGCCTAATGGGTAGCGGGGGCTACGAGCAGTACTTC.

This sequence joins TRBV7-2 and TRBJ2-2; 10 nucleotides match TRBD2. Germline V gives CDR1 SGHTA, CDR2 FQGNSA. The CDR3 runs 14 residues. V lost 6 bases, J lost 8 bases, and 6 bases stayed unmatched. This CDR3 is CASRIQREGGELFF. The CDR3 DNA sequence: TGTGCCAGCAGAATCCAGCGGGAGGGGGGGGAGCTGTTTTTT.

This clonotype was seen more than once but under ten times. In DNA, the CDR3 is TGCAGTGCTAGCCCACGACTAGCGGGAGAGGTAAATGAGCAGTTCTTC. Its translation is CSASPRLAGEVNEQFF. This sequence joins TRBV20-1 and TRBJ2-1, with 12 bases matching TRBD2. The CDR3 is 16 residues long. Germline V lookup: CDR1 DFQATT, CDR2 SNEGSKA (reference sequence). V was clipped by 3 bases and J by 7 bases; unmatched bases: 10.

There are a few counts of this clonotype. The CDR3 sequence is CSASPGVPYEQYF. The CDR3, as DNA: TGCAGTGCTAGCCCCGGGGTTCCCTACGAGCAGTACTTC. The chain is built from TRBV20-1 and TRBJ2-7; D is perhaps TRBD2 (5 bases). Germline V lookup: CDR1 DFQATT, CDR2 SNEGSKA (reference sequence). The CDR3 has 13 residues. V lost 3 bases and J lost 2, with 11 bases in between.

The table lists this clonotype with a few counts. The rearrangement links TRBV29-1 to TRBJ2-5; perhaps TRBD1 as D (6 bases). Germline CDR1 SQVTM, CDR2 ANQGSEA. This CDR3 is 14 amino acids long. V was pared by 5 bases and J by 4 bases, with 17 bases between. For the CDR3, the DNA is TGCAGCGTTTTTTGGACAGTAACGGTAGAGACCCAGTACTTC. Protein product: CSVFWTVTVETQYF.

The sample holds a few counts of this clonotype. The V gene is TRBV4-3, the J gene TRBJ2-7; no firm D call. The CDR3 extends over 14 amino acids. V was trimmed by 0 bases and J by 6 bases, leaving 12 bases between them. CDR1 LGHNA and CDR2 YSLEER come from the germline V gene. CDR3 DNA: TGCGCCAGCAGCCAAGATCGAACCTACGGCGAGCAGTACTTC. Translation gives CASSQDRTYGEQYF.

J is TRBJ2-7 and V is TRBV6-5, with D possibly matching TRBD1 (7 bases). With 2 bases removed from V and 4 bases from J, the gap between germline ends came to 18 bases. This CDR3 region has 16 residues. Per germline, CDR1 MNHEY and CDR2 SVGAGI. CDR3 nucleotide sequence: TGTGCCAGCAGTTACCGGCGGACAGGAGGGATATACGAGCAGTACTTC. Encoded protein: CASSYRRTGGIYEQYF.

CDR3 in DNA: TGTGCCACCAGCAGAGAAGGGGACTTCTATGAGCAGTTCTTC. Amino acid sequence: CATSREGDFYEQFF. The chain carries TRBV15 and TRBJ2-1, with D possibly matching TRBD2 (6 bases). The V gene's germline CDR1 is LNHNV and CDR2 YYDKDF (reference sequence). With 0 bases removed from V and 8 bases from J, the gap between germline ends came to 11 bases. The CDR3 is 14 amino acids.

Details on this clonotype: The junction does not match germline at one end; this may be a read error. This chain connects TRBV7-6 to TRBJ2-3; possibly TRBD2 for D (6 bases). Germline lookup yields CDR1 SGHVS and CDR2 FNYEAQ. This CDR3 is built from 17 residues. The CDR3 loop reads CASSLEVQQTSTDTKYF. CDR3 nucleotide sequence: TGTGCCAGCAGCTTAGAAGTCCAGCAAACTAGCACAGATACGAAGTATTTT.

This clonotype was detected many times. The rearrangement joins TRBV12-3 or TRBV12-4 to TRBJ2-1; D remains unclear. V was shortened by 6 bases and J by 7 bases, with 7 bases between the two germline ends. The CDR3 sequence is 11 residues long. CDR3 protein: CASSEGNEQFF. Written as DNA, the CDR3 is TGTGCCAGCAGCGAAGGGAATGAGCAGTTCTTC.